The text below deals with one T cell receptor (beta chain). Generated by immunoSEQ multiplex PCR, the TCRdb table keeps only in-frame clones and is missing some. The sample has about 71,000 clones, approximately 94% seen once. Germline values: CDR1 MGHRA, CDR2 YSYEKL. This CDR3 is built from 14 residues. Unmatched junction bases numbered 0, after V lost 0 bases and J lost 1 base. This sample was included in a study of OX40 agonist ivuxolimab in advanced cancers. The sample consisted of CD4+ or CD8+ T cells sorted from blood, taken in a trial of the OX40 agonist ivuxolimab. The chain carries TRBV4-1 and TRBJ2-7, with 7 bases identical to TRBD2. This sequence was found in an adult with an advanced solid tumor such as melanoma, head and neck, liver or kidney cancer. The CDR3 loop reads CASSQERGSYEQYF. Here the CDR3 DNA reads TGCGCCAGCAGCCAAGAGCGGGGGTCCTACGAGCAGTACTTC.